The next 19 T cell receptor beta chains were all read from a single sample in a study of CD8+ T cells in alopecia areata. Markers including CD4, CD8alpha, NKG2D and NKG2ACE guided sorting of pooled cutaneous lymph node cells. After isolation, RNA underwent reverse transcription to generate cDNA as the sequencing template. Repertoires were generated with immunoSEQ multiplex PCR, while TCRdb's copy carries only in-frame clones and drops some. The sample contains under 350,000 clones, none occurring once; 0.9% to 1.5% lies in the top ten. The specimen sequenced was CD4+ T cells sorted from a lymph node. The receptor source for this set is a C3H/HeJ mouse with alopecia areata. As its MHC haplotype, the strain has H2-k.

As regards this clone: Genes and germline are mouse. This CDR3 is also generated by other DNA sequences in the sample. This CDR3 reads CASSDAKDTQYF. CDR3 bases read: TGTGCCAGCAGTGATGCCAAAGAC. This chain joins TRBV13-3 and TRBJ2-5; D is undetermined. The DNA ends 4 residues before the CDR3 does, and the rest of the CDR3 is filled in from the germline J gene. Looked up from germline, CDR1 is NNHDY and CDR2 is SYVADS. The CDR3 is 12 residues long.

Details on this clone: The genes and germline here are from mouse. Coverage ceases 4 residues before the CDR3 finishes, and the germline J gene fills in the end. The same CDR3 arises from other DNA sequences in this sample as well. The chain links TRBV1 to TRBJ2-5, with 8 nucleotides matching TRBD1. The CDR3 covers 14 residues. Germline CDR1 reads NSQYPW; CDR2 reads LRSPGD (reference sequence). After removal of 3 bases from V and 2 bases from J, the junction contained 1 base not matched to a gene. The covered CDR3 bases are TGCACCTGCAGTGCGGGGACAGGCCAAGAC. Its translation is CTCSAGTGQD. The whole CDR3 sequence reads CTCSAGTGQDTQYF.

In regard to this clone: Gene and germline names: mouse. The read ends 3 residues shy of where the CDR3 ends; the end is completed using the germline J gene. This sequence joins TRBV1 and TRBJ1-6; 7 nucleotides match TRBD1. TRBJ1-6 has ORF status, its function being uncertain. The CDR3 sequence is 14 residues long. V trimming: 4 bases; J trimming: 8 bases; junction bases outside the gene matches: 5. Germline V gene lookup returns CDR1 NSQYPW and CDR2 LRSPGD (reference sequence). The CDR3 loop is CTCSEDRRYSPLYF. CDR3 DNA, as far as it was read: TGCACCTGCAGTGAGGACAGGCGGTATTCGCCC.

This clone was detected ten times or more. The listed genes are named as in mouse. The read ends 3 residues early relative to the CDR3; the germline J gene fills the gap. This chain joins TRBV13-3 and TRBJ1-6; 7 nucleotides align to TRBD1. TRBJ1-6 is labeled an ORF, and its function is uncertain. The junction had 3 bases not matched to a gene; V was cut back by 5 bases and J by 7 bases. The CDR3 is 13 residues long. CDR1 NNHDY and CDR2 SYVADS come from the germline V gene. Incomplete CDR3 DNA: TGTGCCAGCAGACGACAGGGAAATTCGCCC. It codes for CASRRQGNSP. In full, the CDR3 is CASRRQGNSPLYF.

Points on this clone: Gene names and germline refer to mouse. CDR3 loop: CASSVGTGGETLYF. The CDR3 DNA, read in part, is TGTGCCAGCAGTGTCGGGACTGGGGGAGAA. The rearrangement links TRBV13-1 to TRBJ2-3; TRBD2 aligns across 11 bases. With the read ending 4 residues before the CDR3 end, the germline J gene is used to fill in that end. There are 14 residues in the CDR3. Germline V gene sequence: CDR1 NSHNY, CDR2 SYGAGN.

Worth noting for this clone: Genes and germline come from the mouse. The read comes to an end 4 residues before the CDR3 does, leaving the germline J gene to fill in the end. The chain uses TRBV1 and TRBJ2-4; a possible D gene is TRBD1 (6 bases). Germline-derived CDR1 and CDR2 are NSQYPW and LRSPGD (reference sequence). CDR3 length: 13 residues. CDR3 bases read: TGCACCTGCAGTCCGGACAGAAAAAAC. Protein product: CTCSPDRKN. The CDR3, in full, reads CTCSPDRKNTLYF.

On this clone: Genes and germline come from the mouse. The sequence runs out 4 residues before the end of the CDR3; the remainder is reconstructed from the germline J gene. This chain connects TRBV19 to TRBJ2-3; perhaps TRBD2 as D (6 bases). The CDR3 is made up of 15 amino acids. With 1 base removed from V and 0 bases from J, the gap between germline ends came to 9 bases. Germline loops: CDR1 FNHDT, CDR2 SITEND (reference sequence). This CDR3 reads CASSIFLGSAETLYF. The part of the CDR3 DNA that was read is TGTGCCAGCAGTATATTTCTGGGGAGTGCAGAA.

This clone was counted only a few times. Mouse germline and gene names are used. Read data end 4 residues before the CDR3 end; the end is taken from the germline J gene. This chain links TRBV13-1 with TRBJ2-1; 7 nucleotides agree with TRBD2. This CDR3 is built from 13 residues. Germline CDR1 reads NSHNY; CDR2 reads SYGAGN. This chain's CDR3 is CASSDVWGAEQFF. The CDR3 DNA, read in part, is TGTGCCAGCAGTGATGTCTGGGGGGCT.

This clone was observed at least ten times. Here the gene names and germline are mouse. The sequence runs out 3 residues before the end of the CDR3; the remainder is reconstructed from the germline J gene. The chain is built from TRBV16 and TRBJ1-6, with D unclear. TRBJ1-6 is classed as an ORF, of uncertain function. There are 11 residues in the CDR3. The germline CDR1 and CDR2 sequences are SGHSA and FRNQAP. V lost 2 bases to trimming and J lost 10 bases, with 3 bases between them. CDR3 DNA, as far as it was read: TGTGCAAGCAGCTTATGGTCGCCC. It translates to CASSLWSP. The CDR3 reads in full as CASSLWSPLYF.

Remarks on this clone: The gene symbols are mouse symbols. The sequenced fragment ends 4 residues before the CDR3 boundary, so the rest is inferred from the germline J gene. The sample carries other DNA sequences with the same CDR3. The genes are TRBV19 and TRBJ1-2, with D perhaps TRBD1 (5 bases). This CDR3 spans 14 amino acids. Trimming removed 0 bases at V and 1 base at J, with 7 bases between. Germline V gene lookup returns CDR1 FNHDT and CDR2 SITEND (reference sequence). Incomplete CDR3 DNA: TGTGCCAGCAGTATAGCGGGGGGAAACTCC. This sequence encodes CASSIAGGNS. The full CDR3 reads CASSIAGGNSDYTF.

A note on this clone: Mouse gene names and germline throughout. Read data end 4 residues before the CDR3 end; the end is taken from the germline J gene. The chain links TRBV1 to TRBJ2-3; TRBD1 might be the D (5 bases). Germline CDR1 is NSQYPW and CDR2 is LRSPGD (reference sequence). The CDR3 extends over 15 amino acids. V was pared by 4 bases and J by 0 bases, with 11 bases between. CDR3 bases read: TGCACCTGCAGTGACAGGCCTTCTAGTGCAGAA. This translates into CTCSDRPSSAE. The whole CDR3 sequence reads CTCSDRPSSAETLYF.

Of note for this clone: Gene names are the mouse ones. The DNA ends 4 residues before the CDR3 does, and the rest of the CDR3 is filled in from the germline J gene. The chain carries TRBV5 and TRBJ2-3; maybe TRBD1 (7 bases). Looked up from germline, CDR1 is LGHNA and CDR2 is YNLKQL (reference sequence). Trimming removed 0 bases at V and 0 bases at J, with 10 bases between. The CDR3 totals 16 residues. The DNA read from the CDR3 is TGTGCCAGCAGCCAAGATGGGGGACAGAGTGCAGAA. Protein sequence: CASSQDGGQSAE. From start to end, the CDR3 is CASSQDGGQSAETLYF.

A word on this clone: Gene names and germline match the mouse. The CDR3 extends 4 residues past the end of the read, so its final part is completed from the germline J gene. The chain couples TRBV31 to TRBJ2-5; a possible D gene is TRBD2 (7 bases). Trimming pared 0 bases from V and 2 bases from J, leaving 12 bases between. The V gene's germline CDR1 is GKSSPN and CDR2 SITVG. This CDR3 comprises 15 residues. CDR3 bases read: TGTGCCTGGAGTCTTGAAGGGGGGGTCCAAGAC. It codes for CAWSLEGGVQD. The whole CDR3 sequence reads CAWSLEGGVQDTQYF.

With regard to this clone: The genes are named according to mouse. Sequencing ends 4 residues short of the CDR3 end; the germline J gene provides the rest. The chain recombines TRBV1 with TRBJ2-1; D not resolved. The CDR3 runs to 15 residues. Germline CDR1 and CDR2: NSQYPW and LRSPGD (reference sequence). Trimming shortened V by 0 bases and J by 0 bases, and 6 bases separated the two germline ends. The CDR3 protein is CTCSAELNNYAEQFF. The sequenced part of the CDR3 DNA is TGCACCTGCAGTGCAGAACTGAATAACTATGCT.

This clone has a handful of counts. The genes are named according to mouse. The read ends 4 residues early relative to the CDR3; the germline J gene fills the gap. This sequence joins TRBV13-3 and TRBJ1-2, with a possible D match to TRBD1 (6 bases). Trimming stripped 5 bases from V and 4 bases from J, with 12 bases between. Looked up from germline, CDR1 is NNHDY and CDR2 is SYVADS. The CDR3 runs 13 residues. The DNA read from the CDR3 is TGTGCCAGCAGCGCAGGGGACGGCTCC. It is translated as CASSAGDGS. The whole CDR3 region reads CASSAGDGSDYTF.

This clone was seen a handful of times. Gene names and germline refer to mouse. The read gets to within 4 residues of the CDR3 end, and the germline J gene fills in the rest. The chain joins TRBV31 to TRBJ2-2; 8 nucleotides line up with TRBD2. Germline V gene sequence: CDR1 GKSSPN, CDR2 SITVG. V dropped 0 bases and J dropped 1; count of bases not matched to a gene: 4. This CDR3 is built from 16 residues. CDR3 DNA, as far as it was read: TGTGCCTGGAGTCTACTGGGGGCTAAAAACACCGGG. Protein: CAWSLLGAKNTG. The entire CDR3 protein reads CAWSLLGAKNTGQLYF.

A few counts support this clone. Gene and germline names: mouse. The read ends 4 residues before the CDR3 terminus; that terminus is restored from the germline J gene. The chain carries TRBV17 and TRBJ1-1; TRBD1 matches 8 bases. V shed 7 bases, J shed 0 bases, and the junction held 4 bases outside the gene matches. Per the germline V gene, CDR1 is MNHDT and CDR2 is YYDKIL. CDR3 length: 14 residues. The CDR3 here is CASKTGAANTEVFF. The CDR3 DNA, read in part, is TGTGCTAGCAAGACAGGGGCTGCAAACACA.

This clone has only a few counts. Gene and germline names: mouse. The CDR3 bases that were read are TGTGCCAGCAGCTTTCGGGACAACTCCTAT. This sequence encodes CASSFRDNSY. The entire CDR3 reads CASSFRDNSYEQYF. The J gene is TRBJ2-7, the V gene TRBV5, with a weak D call TRBD1 (6 bases). Read sequence stops 4 residues before the CDR3 end, and the germline J gene provides the missing end. The CDR3 has 14 amino acids. With 5 bases removed from V and 0 bases from J, the gap between germline ends came to 11 bases. CDR1 is LGHNA, CDR2 YNLKQL, per germline (reference sequence).

On this clone: The gene symbols are mouse symbols. The read falls 4 residues short of the CDR3 end, and the missing part is taken from the germline J gene. The chain recombines TRBV19 with TRBJ2-2, with no clear D. Germline CDR1 reads FNHDT; CDR2 reads SITEND (reference sequence). The ends were cut back, 5 bases at V and 5 bases at J, with 10 bases in the middle. The CDR3 runs to 13 residues. CDR3 DNA, as far as it was read: TGTGCCAGCAGCCCCTCACAGACCGGG. It yields the protein CASSPSQTG. The whole CDR3 sequence reads CASSPSQTGQLYF.